Each of the 22 T cell receptor beta chains below was sequenced from the same sample in a study of blood T cell repertoires in COVID-19. Produced via immunoSEQ multiplex PCR; TCRdb's table is partial and in-frame only. The sample consists of under 300,000 clones, 80% to 90% of them appearing once. The sequenced material came from peripheral blood. Source of these receptors: a man aged 35-49 years who had recovered from COVID-19.

The J gene is TRBJ1-6, the V gene TRBV18; TRBD1 might be the D (6 bases). The CDR3 extends over 16 amino acids. The germline V and J ends were trimmed by 1 base and 6 bases, with 13 bases remaining between them. Germline assignment: CDR1 KGHSH and CDR2 LQKENI. DNA of the CDR3: TGTGCCAGCTCACCACGCACAGGGTCAGTTAATTCACCCCTCCACTTT. This gives the protein CASSPRTGSVNSPLHF.

This chain uses TRBV7-2 with TRBJ1-3; 7 positions agree with TRBD1. The CDR3 contains 14 residues. V lost 3 bases and J lost 5; bases outside the gene matches: 4. Germline V gene data show CDR1 as SGHTA and CDR2 as FQGNSA. CDR3 sequence reads: CASSFQTGRNTIYF. The CDR3 DNA is TGTGCCAGCAGCTTCCAGACAGGGAGAAACACCATATATTTT.

The J gene is TRBJ2-7, the V gene TRBV5-1, with 7 bases fitting TRBD2. Per germline, CDR1 SGHRS and CDR2 YFSETQ. This CDR3 region has 17 residues. Germline trimming cut 2 bases from V and 0 bases from J; bases unmatched to any gene: 11. The chain's CDR3 is CASSFNPLAASSYEQYF. CDR3 in DNA: TGCGCCAGCAGCTTCAACCCGCTAGCGGCAAGCTCCTACGAGCAGTACTTC.

The genes are TRBV5-1 and TRBJ1-2; 9 positions match TRBD1. The CDR3 extends over 13 amino acids. Germline CDR1 SGHRS, CDR2 YFSETQ. The J segment lost 2 bases and the V segment lost 9 bases, leaving 5 bases of the junction unmatched. CDR3 bases: TGCGCCACCGGGACAGGGTGGAACTATGGCTACACCTTC. Translating it yields CATGTGWNYGYTF.

The chain joins TRBV15 to TRBJ1-4, with 11 positions matching TRBD1. Per the germline V gene, CDR1 is LNHNV and CDR2 is YYDKDF (reference sequence). This CDR3 has 17 amino acids. Trimming cost V 0 bases and J 7 bases; bases outside gene matches: 7. In DNA, the CDR3 is TGTGCCACCAGCAGAGATGCAGGACAGGGGGCGCTTGAAAAACTGTTTTTT. It translates to CATSRDAGQGALEKLFF.

The CDR3 spells CASSVGYSGTYEQYF. In nucleotides, the CDR3 is TGTGCCAGCAGCGTAGGATATAGCGGGACTTACGAGCAGTACTTC. The J gene is TRBJ2-7, the V gene TRBV9, with 8 nucleotides matching TRBD2. The CDR3 length is 15 residues. Germline assignment: CDR1 SGDLS and CDR2 YYNGEE. V was clipped by 0 bases and J by 4 bases; unmatched bases: 6.

CDR3 DNA sequence: TGTGCCAGCAGCTTAGTTTCAGGGAATGGCTACACCTTC. Translation: CASSLVSGNGYTF. The chain carries TRBV7-2 and TRBJ1-2; tentative D call: TRBD1 (5 bases). CDR3 length: 13 amino acids. The germline CDR1 and CDR2 sequences are SGHTA and FQGNSA. V was clipped by 1 base and J by 6 bases, with 9 bases between them.

This rearrangement joins TRBV2 to TRBJ1-1; D is perhaps TRBD1 (5 bases). The germline V and J ends were trimmed by 7 bases and 1 base, with 10 bases remaining between them. The CDR3 length is 13 residues. From germline, CDR1 is SNHLY and CDR2 FYNNEI. The DNA for the CDR3 is TGTGCCAGCACCCAGGGTGAGAACACTGAAGCTTTCTTT. Residues: CASTQGENTEAFF. Together with reference TRBV2 and TRBJ1-1, the CDR3 gives the full variable domain: EPEVTQTPSHQVTQMGQEVILRCVPISNHLYFYWYRQILGQKVEFLVSFYNNEISEKSEIFDDQFSVERPDGSNFTLKIRSTKLEDSAMYFCASTQGENTEAFFGQGTRLTVV.

The rearrangement links TRBV6-5 to TRBJ2-1; 7 bases line up with TRBD2. The CDR3 covers 13 residues. Trimming at V came to 6 bases and at J to 9 bases, leaving 8 bases not matched to a gene. Germline loops: CDR1 MNHEY, CDR2 SVGAGI. The CDR3 reads CASSRGLDGEQFF. The CDR3 bases are TGTGCCAGCAGCCGTGGACTAGACGGTGAGCAGTTCTTC.

The gene calls are TRBV6-5 and TRBJ1-2; TRBD1 matches 11 bases. Germline V lookup: CDR1 MNHEY, CDR2 SVGAGI. This CDR3 contains 15 residues. The V and J ends lost 6 bases and 6 bases, in that order; junction bases with no gene match: 9. The CDR3 DNA is TGTGCCAGCAGCGGGACAGGGGGAGGTTATAATGGCTACACCTTC. It yields the protein CASSGTGGGYNGYTF.

The chain combines TRBV27 with TRBJ2-7; possibly TRBD1 for D (6 bases). The CDR3 spans 13 residues. V dropped 6 bases and J dropped 1 base, with 10 bases sitting between them. Germline CDR1 is MNHEY and CDR2 is SMNVEV (reference sequence). The CDR3 region is CASRYTGSYEQYF. Written as DNA, the CDR3 is TGTGCCAGCAGATATACAGGGTCCTACGAGCAGTACTTC.

V is TRBV27 and J is TRBJ1-5; D gene unclear. V lost 1 base and J 5 bases, leaving 6 bases between the germline ends. The CDR3 extends over 13 amino acids. Per the germline V gene, CDR1 is MNHEY and CDR2 is SMNVEV (reference sequence). CDR3 DNA sequence: TGTGCCAGCAGTTTATTCTCCTATCAGCCCCAGCATTTT. Its translation is CASSLFSYQPQHF.

The rearrangement uses TRBV27 and TRBJ1-5, with 7 bases aligning to TRBD1. CDR3 length: 14 residues. After removal of 5 bases from V and 3 bases from J, the junction contained 4 bases not matched to a gene. CDR1 is MNHEY, CDR2 SMNVEV, per germline (reference sequence). The CDR3, as DNA: TGTGCCAGCAGTAACAGGGGAATCAATCAGCCCCAGCATTTT. Translating gives CASSNRGINQPQHF.

The table lists this clone with a few counts. The chain recombines TRBV4-1 with TRBJ2-5, with D possibly being TRBD1 (5 bases). The germline CDR1 and CDR2 sequences are MGHRA and YSYEKL. The V end was cut by 1 base, the J end by 1 base, with 13 bases between. The CDR3 has 16 amino acids. CDR3 DNA sequence: TGCGCCAGCAGCCAAGGCCGGACACAAATCCAAGAGACCCAGTACTTC. This gives the protein CASSQGRTQIQETQYF.

This chain connects TRBV24-1 to TRBJ2-1, with TRBD1 as a possible D gene (7 bases). Trimming pared 3 bases from V and 8 bases from J, leaving 13 bases between. The CDR3 consists of 14 residues. Germline V gene lookup returns CDR1 KGHDR and CDR2 SFDVKD. CDR3 nucleotide sequence: TGTGCCACCAGTGATACAGGGGAGGTCGATGAGCAGTTCTTC. This gives the protein CATSDTGEVDEQFF.

The chain joins TRBV27 to TRBJ2-3, with D possibly matching TRBD1 (5 bases). Looked up from germline, CDR1 is MNHEY and CDR2 is SMNVEV (reference sequence). CDR3 length: 15 residues. V was shortened by 2 bases and J by 4 bases, with 13 bases between the two germline ends. For the CDR3, the DNA is TGTGCCAGCAGTTTAGGCAGGGTCACACCAGATACGCAGTATTTT. Protein: CASSLGRVTPDTQYF.

The genes are TRBV9 and TRBJ2-1; no clear D gene. V gave up 0 bases and J gave up 0 bases, with 7 bases separating them. Germline-derived CDR1 and CDR2 are SGDLS and YYNGEE. This CDR3 comprises 15 residues. Written as DNA, the CDR3 is TGTGCCAGCAGCGTAGTTTGGAGCTCCTACAATGAGCAGTTCTTC. It encodes CASSVVWSSYNEQFF. The full variable domain, rest sourced from reference TRBV9 and TRBJ2-1, is DSGVTQTPKHLITATGQRVTLRCSPRSGDLSVYWYQQSLDQGLQFLIQYYNGEERAKGNILERFSAQQFPDLHSELNLSSLELGDSALYFCASSVVWSSYNEQFFGPGTRLTVL.

The chain carries TRBV2 and TRBJ1-6, with 7 bases matching TRBD1. This CDR3 has 16 residues. Germline V gene data show CDR1 as SNHLY and CDR2 as FYNNEI. V shed 0 bases, J shed 5 bases, and the junction held 4 bases outside the gene matches. The CDR3, as DNA: TGTGCCAGCAGTGAAGCGTCAGGGGGGAATAATTCACCCCTCCACTTT. This gives the protein CASSEASGGNNSPLHF.

DNA of the CDR3: TGTGCCAGCAGCTTGAGTGGGACAGTTACCAGTGAAGCTTTCTTT. The encoded protein is CASSLSGTVTSEAFF. The chain recombines TRBV5-4 with TRBJ1-1; 7 bases fit TRBD1. Germline trimming cut 1 base from V and 7 bases from J; bases unmatched to any gene: 10. The CDR3 is 15 residues long. The germline gives CDR1 SGHNT, CDR2 YYREEE (reference sequence).

This clone was observed a single time. This rearrangement joins TRBV5-1 to TRBJ1-3, with 10 bases aligning to TRBD1. The CDR3 totals 16 residues. Per the germline V gene, CDR1 is SGHRS and CDR2 is YFSETQ. J was trimmed by 1 base and V by 2 bases; bases with no gene match: 3. The CDR3 bases are TGCGCCAGCAGCTTCCGACAGGGGGCTTCTGGAAACACCATATATTTT. Translating it yields CASSFRQGASGNTIYF.

In this sample, this clone turned up a few times. The V and J genes are TRBV5-4 and TRBJ2-7, with TRBD1 matching over 9 bases. J was trimmed by 3 bases and V by 0 bases; bases with no gene match: 4. CDR3 length: 15 amino acids. Germline values: CDR1 SGHNT, CDR2 YYREEE (reference sequence). The chain's CDR3 is CASSLGGQGDYEQYF. Written as DNA, the CDR3 is TGTGCCAGCAGCTTGGGGGGACAGGGCGACTACGAGCAGTACTTC. Full variable domain (outside the CDR3, taken from reference TRBV5-4 and TRBJ2-7): ETGVTQSPTHLIKTRGQQVTLRCSSQSGHNTVSWYQQALGQGPQFIFQYYREEENGRGNFPPRFSGLQFPNYSSELNVNALELDDSALYLCASSLGGQGDYEQYFGPGTRLTVT.

The chain links TRBV2 to TRBJ2-3; D unresolved. This CDR3 contains 14 residues. CDR1 is SNHLY, CDR2 FYNNEI, per germline. V lost 3 bases to trimming and J lost 2 bases, with 9 bases between them. The CDR3 loop reads CASSELRSTDTQYF. CDR3 nucleotide sequence: TGTGCCAGCAGTGAGCTACGGTCCACAGATACGCAGTATTTT.